This T cell receptor beta chain was sequenced in a study of T cells in Graves' hyperthyroidism and ophthalmopathy. Study results and limitations: Blood also held most thyroid clonotypes expanded beyond 0.001.

This clonotype was counted a few times. The antigen is unknown. Amplification targeted TCR beta CDR3 regions from RNA transcripts. The HTBI primer set was used in a first-round RT-PCR of the TCR CDR3. TCRdb reprocessed the multiplex PCR reads with MiXCR, giving one entry per CDR3 protein. The sample yields 500,000 to 750,000 distinct CDR3 sequences, about half seen once. The patients, who ranged from 18 to 65 in age, presented with newly diagnosed hyperthyroidism lasting under 2 months. Criteria for exclusion of patients were uncontrolled infection, other autoimmune disease, pregnancy or lactation. Sample: peripheral blood or thyroid tissue (not recorded which). The receptor was isolated from a woman between 18 and 30 years old with Graves' hyperthyroidism.

The CDR3 DNA sequence: TGTGCCTGGAGTGTAGCCGGAGGGACTCGTTGGTACGAGCAGTACTTC. The encoded protein is CAWSVAGGTRWYEQYF. The chain carries TRBV30 and TRBJ2-7; possibly TRBD2 for D (6 bases). This CDR3 is built from 16 residues. The V end was cut by 0 bases, the J end by 4 bases, with 19 bases between. The germline gives CDR1 GTSNPN, CDR2 SVGIG (reference sequence).